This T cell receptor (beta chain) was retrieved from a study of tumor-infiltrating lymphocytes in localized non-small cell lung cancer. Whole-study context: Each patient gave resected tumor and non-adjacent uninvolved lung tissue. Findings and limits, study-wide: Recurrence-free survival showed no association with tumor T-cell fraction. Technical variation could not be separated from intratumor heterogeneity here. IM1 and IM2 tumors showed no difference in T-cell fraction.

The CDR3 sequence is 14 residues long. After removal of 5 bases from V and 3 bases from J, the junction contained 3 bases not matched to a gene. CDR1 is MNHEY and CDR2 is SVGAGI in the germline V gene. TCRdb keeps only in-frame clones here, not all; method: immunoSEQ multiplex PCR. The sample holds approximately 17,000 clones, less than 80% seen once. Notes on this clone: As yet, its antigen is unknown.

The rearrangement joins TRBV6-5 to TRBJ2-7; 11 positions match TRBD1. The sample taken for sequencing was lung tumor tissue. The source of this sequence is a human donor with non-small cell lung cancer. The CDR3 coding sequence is TGTGCCAGCAGTAAGGGACAGGGGGGCTACGAGCAGTACTTC. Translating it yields CASSKGQGGYEQYF.